This TCR beta chain was sequenced for a study of T cells in Graves' hyperthyroidism and ophthalmopathy. The study, taken as a whole, reports: Researchers found most expanded thyroid clonotypes above 0.001 in blood as well.

This clonotype came up once. Its antigen is as yet unknown. The junction departs from germline at one end; a sequencing error may be responsible. Lactation, pregnancy, other autoimmune disease or uncontrolled infection excluded patients. This CDR3 region has 16 residues. Germline V gene sequence: CDR1 MNHEY, CDR2 SVGEGT. RNA transcripts were the template for amplifying TCR beta CDR3 regions. Carried out on the TCR CDR3, a first-round RT-PCR used the HTBI primer set. TCRdb re-called the multiplex PCR reads with MiXCR, one entry per CDR3 protein. The sample lists some 560,000 distinct CDR3 sequences, about 14% occurring once.

This TCR was sampled from a woman aged 40 to 49 with Graves' hyperthyroidism. The sequencing input was blood. The J gene is TRBJ2-7, the V gene TRBV6-2 or TRBV6-3; 13 bases are a match to TRBD2. CDR3 amino acids: CASSYLTSGRAYEPYF. CDR3 DNA sequence: TGTGCCAGCAGTTACCTTACTAGCGGGAGGGCCTACGAGCCGTACTTC.